The clone carrying this T cell receptor (beta chain) was seen a handful of times. A second PCR of about 7 to 12 cycles used a sample-barcoded 5' primer and a J-beta primer mix. From the 5' RACE reads, TCRdb called clonotypes with MiXCR, one entry per CDR3 protein. Seen here are 700,000 to 850,000 distinct CDR3 sequences, about 37% observed once, and the top ten hold around 13%. These data are taken from a study of blood T cells in healthy people across ages. The germline V gene has CDR1 DFQATT and CDR2 SNEGSKA (reference sequence). V trimming: 5 bases; J trimming: 7 bases; junction bases outside the gene matches: 7. The length of the CDR3 is 12 residues.

The receptor was isolated from a man younger than 35 in good health. The sample taken for sequencing was blood. The V and J genes are TRBV20-1 and TRBJ2-5; 7 positions match TRBD1. The CDR3, as DNA: TGCAGTGCTCCTGGACAGGCAGGGACCCAGTACTTC. Its translation is CSAPGQAGTQYF.